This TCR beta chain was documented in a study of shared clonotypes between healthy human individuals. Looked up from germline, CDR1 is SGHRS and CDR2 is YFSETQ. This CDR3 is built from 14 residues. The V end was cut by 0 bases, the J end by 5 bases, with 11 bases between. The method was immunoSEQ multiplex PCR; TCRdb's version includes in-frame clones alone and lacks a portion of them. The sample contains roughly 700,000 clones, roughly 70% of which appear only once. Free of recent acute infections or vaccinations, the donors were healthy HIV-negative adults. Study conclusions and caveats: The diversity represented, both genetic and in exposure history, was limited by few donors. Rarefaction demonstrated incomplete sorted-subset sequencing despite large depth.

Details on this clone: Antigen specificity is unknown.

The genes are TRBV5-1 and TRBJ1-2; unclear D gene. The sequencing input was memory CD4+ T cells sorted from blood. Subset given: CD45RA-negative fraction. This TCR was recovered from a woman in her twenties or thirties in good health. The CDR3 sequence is CASSLGRDGYGYTF. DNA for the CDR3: TGCGCCAGCAGCTTGGGTCGGGATGGGTATGGCTACACCTTC.